These T cell receptor beta chains were read from a single sample in a study of PD-L1 blockade in urothelial cancer. Produced via immunoSEQ multiplex PCR; TCRdb's table is partial and in-frame only. The table lists approximately 70,000 clones, around nine tenths of them singletons. The sample was PBMCs, taken around atezolizumab (anti-PD-L1) treatment. Receptors were obtained from a man in his sixties with urothelial cancer. Both conserved end residues are part of each CDR3. The order of the fields is V gene, clone size, J gene, CDR3 protein. Not all rows give a size; the values are once, few, many and, for expanded clones, a class.

TRBV7-2,medium-sized,TRBJ2-3,CASSSWGGITDTQYF
TRBV11-2,-,TRBJ2-7,CASSLSSGGYEQYF
TRBV19,-,TRBJ2-2,CASHLGGGTGELFF
TRBV11-2,-,TRBJ1-2,CASTPGVLPNYGYTF
TRBV19,-,TRBJ2-3,CASSPQSLAPDTQYF
TRBV19,-,TRBJ2-7,CASSIVGQGIYEQYF
TRBV7-2,-,TRBJ2-5,CASSLYPGLETQYF
TRBV5-1,-,TRBJ2-7,CASSSLTGVEQYF
TRBV19,-,TRBJ2-7,CASSIAGLAGATYEQYF
TRBV28,-,TRBJ2-3,CASSLNRVADTQYF
TRBV5-1,-,TRBJ1-2,CASSLALTGIYGYTF
TRBV30,-,TRBJ2-3,CAAGGWRGNTDTQYF
TRBV7-9,once,TRBJ2-3,CASSAVGAGVSDTQYF